A single sample is the source of the 26 T cell receptor beta chains below, sequenced in a study of human T cells and chemical hapten exposure. TCRdb analysed the RACE reads with MiXCR anew, one entry per CDR3 protein. The table has approximately 370,000 distinct CDR3 sequences, around 5.5% seen once; the top ten hold approximately 8.2%. The time point here: pre-sensitization, week 0. The treatment was: therapeutic diphenylcyclopropenone sensitization with weekly scalp DPC. Sequences were derived from whole blood, sampled in connection with sensitization to the hapten diphenylcyclopropenone (DPC). These receptors all come from a woman younger than 30 with alopecia areata. Some clones in this sample may be carry-over from other donors' samples.

This clonotype was seen at least ten times. The rearrangement joins TRBV2 to TRBJ1-2; possibly TRBD1 for D (5 bases). The germline V gene encodes CDR1 SNHLY and CDR2 FYNNEI. V dropped 7 bases and J dropped 5 bases, with 17 bases sitting between them. CDR3 length: 14 residues. The CDR3 sequence is CASTPQGSTYGYTF. Here the CDR3 DNA reads TGTGCCAGCACCCCCCAGGGTAGTACTTATGGCTACACCTTC.

J is TRBJ2-2 and V is TRBV2; D might be TRBD1 or TRBD2, each matching 5 bases. The CDR3 consists of 15 residues. Deletions cut 4 bases from V and 4 bases from J, with 13 bases between. Germline-derived CDR1 and CDR2 are SNHLY and FYNNEI. Written as DNA, the CDR3 is TGTGCCAGCAGTGCCCAGGGACGGGGCACCGGGGAGCTGTTTTTT. The encoded protein is CASSAQGRGTGELFF. The variable domain in full, completed from reference TRBV2 and TRBJ2-2, reads EPEVTQTPSHQVTQMGQEVILRCVPISNHLYFYWYRQILGQKVEFLVSFYNNEISEKSEIFDDQFSVERPDGSNFTLKIRSTKLEDSAMYFCASSAQGRGTGELFFGEGSRLTVL.

This clonotype came up many times. The chain links TRBV10-3 to TRBJ1-4; weak D call: TRBD1 (6 bases). CDR3 length: 15 amino acids. Germline V gene sequence: CDR1 ENHRY, CDR2 SYGVKD. Deletions cut 4 bases from V and 5 bases from J, with 14 bases between. CDR3 sequence (DNA): TGTGCCATCAGTGCCCAGGGACACACAAATGAAAAACTGTTTTTT. Translation gives CAISAQGHTNEKLFF.

This clonotype was detected a few times. This chain joins TRBV19 and TRBJ1-2; possible D gene TRBD1, 6 bases. Trimming took off 5 bases at V and 5 bases at J, with 12 bases between the two ends. The CDR3 runs 13 residues. Germline loops: CDR1 LNHDA, CDR2 SQIVND (reference sequence). The CDR3, as DNA: TGTGCCAGTAGTGCGGGGGCTTGGTATGGCTACACCTTC. Residues: CASSAGAWYGYTF.

The rearrangement uses TRBV6-2 or TRBV6-3 and TRBJ2-7; TRBD2 agrees at 9 bases. Germline V gene lookup returns CDR1 MNHEY and CDR2 SVGEGT. CDR3 length: 13 residues. V dropped 4 bases and J dropped 7; count of bases not matched to a gene: 5. CDR3 bases: TGTGCCAGCAGTTCGCTAGCGGGGCTTGAGCAGTACTTC. It translates to CASSSLAGLEQYF.

The rearrangement links TRBV20-1 to TRBJ2-3; D is unclear. V was clipped by 5 bases and J by 2 bases, with 8 bases between them. Germline V lookup: CDR1 DFQATT, CDR2 SNEGSKA (reference sequence). CDR3 length equals 12 residues. The CDR3 DNA reads as TGCAGTGCTCCTTTATACACAGATACGCAGTATTTT. The encoded protein is CSAPLYTDTQYF.

This clonotype was counted between two and nine times. The chain employs TRBV20-1 and TRBJ1-2; possible D gene TRBD1, 6 bases. The CDR3 is 12 residues long. V shed 3 bases and J shed 4 bases, with 9 bases lying between them. Germline lookup yields CDR1 DFQATT and CDR2 SNEGSKA (reference sequence). CDR3 protein: CSASRDTYGYTF. The CDR3 DNA reads TGCAGTGCTAGTAGGGACACCTATGGCTACACCTTC.

The chain uses TRBV28 and TRBJ1-1; tentative D call: TRBD1 (6 bases). This CDR3 is 12 amino acids long. Trimming took 6 bases from V and 6 from J, leaving 11 bases between them. CDR1 and CDR2 from the germline V gene are MDHEN and SYDVKM. The CDR3 here is CASRQGSSEAFF. The CDR3 region has the DNA TGTGCCAGCAGACAGGGTTCGTCTGAAGCTTTCTTT.

This clonotype occurred a few times. V is TRBV5-1 and J is TRBJ1-2; weak D call: TRBD1 (6 bases). The CDR3 covers 15 residues. Germline V gene sequence: CDR1 SGHRS, CDR2 YFSETQ. V was trimmed by 4 bases and J by 0 bases, leaving 13 bases between them. The CDR3 protein is CASSLRQDANYGYTF. The DNA of the CDR3 is TGCGCCAGCAGCCTTCGACAGGACGCTAACTATGGCTACACCTTC.

The rearrangement uses TRBV7-9 and TRBJ1-2, with a tentative D call TRBD1 (6 bases). Germline CDR1 SEHNR, CDR2 FQNEAQ (reference sequence). Trimming pared 1 base from V and 8 bases from J, leaving 8 bases between. This CDR3 comprises 12 residues. CDR3 residues: CASSLGTGGYTF. The CDR3 DNA follows: TGTGCCAGCAGCTTAGGTACAGGGGGCTACACCTTC.

This clonotype was counted a few times. J is TRBJ2-3 and V is TRBV2; TRBD2 is a possible D gene (6 bases). CDR1 and CDR2 (germline): SNHLY, FYNNEI. This CDR3 is 15 amino acids long. Trimming pared 5 bases from V and 6 bases from J, leaving 18 bases between. The CDR3 sequence: CASSPPSDFGDTQYF. The CDR3 DNA sequence: TGTGCCAGCAGTCCACCTAGCGATTTTGGGGATACGCAGTATTTT.

This sequence joins TRBV14 and TRBJ2-1; 8 nucleotides align to TRBD2. This CDR3 contains 15 residues. Germline CDR1 SGHDN, CDR2 FVKESK. J was trimmed by 1 base and V by 3 bases; bases with no gene match: 2. The CDR3 sequence is CASSQAGGSYNEQFF. The CDR3 DNA is TGTGCCAGCAGCCAGGCGGGGGGTTCCTACAATGAGCAGTTCTTC.

This clonotype was seen repeatedly, ten times or more. The rearrangement links TRBV6-5 to TRBJ2-7; 9 positions match TRBD1. V gave up 4 bases and J gave up 9 bases; unmatched junction bases: 10. The germline gives CDR1 MNHEY, CDR2 SVGAGI. The CDR3 has 14 residues. For the CDR3, the DNA is TGTGCCAGCAGTTTGGGACAGGGAAGGGTGGGGCAGTACTTC. Amino acids: CASSLGQGRVGQYF.

This rearrangement joins TRBV7-2 to TRBJ1-5, with 9 bases identical to TRBD1. Germline CDR1 reads SGHTA; CDR2 reads FQGNSA. This CDR3 region has 15 residues. Unmatched junction bases numbered 7, after V lost 3 bases and J lost 7 bases. CDR3 coding DNA: TGTGCCAGCAGCTTCCACGGGACAGGGTTCCAGCCCCAGCATTTT. Its protein is CASSFHGTGFQPQHF.

This clonotype was observed at least ten times. This chain uses TRBV29-1 with TRBJ2-3, with unresolved D. V was pared by 7 bases and J by 2 bases, with 7 bases between. The CDR3 consists of 11 residues. Germline-derived CDR1 and CDR2 are SQVTM and ANQGSEA. DNA of the CDR3: TGCAGCGCTCGTAACACAGATACGCAGTATTTT. Encoded protein: CSARNTDTQYF.

Ten or more counts support this clonotype. The V and J genes are TRBV6-6 and TRBJ1-2, with D hard to call. This CDR3 comprises 15 residues. Germline V gene data show CDR1 as MNHNY and CDR2 as SVGAGI (reference sequence). The ends were cut back, 5 bases at V and 4 bases at J, with 17 bases in the middle. DNA for the CDR3: TGTGCCAGCAGTGTACACATACAATTGACCTATGGCTACACCTTC. This codes for CASSVHIQLTYGYTF.

This clonotype has just a few counts. This chain uses TRBV20-1 with TRBJ2-3, with D perhaps TRBD2 (7 bases). CDR1 is DFQATT, CDR2 SNEGSKA, per germline (reference sequence). CDR3 size: 17 residues. The V and J ends lost 1 base and 3 bases respectively, with 20 bases between them. The CDR3 DNA is TGCAGTGCTAGAGGTCCGATTAGGGGGGGCGGTACAGATACGCAGTATTTT. This encodes CSARGPIRGGGTDTQYF.

This clonotype was counted at least ten times. This chain joins TRBV4-3 and TRBJ2-3; the D gene is possibly TRBD2 (5 bases). The germline V gene encodes CDR1 LGHNA and CDR2 YSLEER. V lost 2 bases, J lost 6 bases, and 9 bases lay in between. The CDR3 consists of 13 residues. CDR3 in DNA: TGCGCCAGCAGCCAAAGAGGGTCGGATACGCAGTATTTT. It translates to CASSQRGSDTQYF.

This clonotype turned up a few times. The rearrangement joins TRBV6-5 to TRBJ1-1; D remains unclear. The CDR3 spans 16 residues. Germline values: CDR1 MNHEY, CDR2 SVGAGI. The ends were cut back, 6 bases at V and 0 bases at J, with 17 bases in the middle. CDR3 DNA sequence: TGTGCCAGCAGGGACCGTCAGAACTCGATGAACACTGAAGCTTTCTTT. This sequence encodes CASRDRQNSMNTEAFF.

This clonotype appeared a few times. The chain employs TRBV14 and TRBJ1-6, with 7 bases matching TRBD1. Germline loops: CDR1 SGHDN, CDR2 FVKESK. Trimming cost V 2 bases and J 0 bases; bases outside gene matches: 7. The CDR3 totals 18 residues. The CDR3 coding sequence is TGTGCCAGCAGCCAACCCAATAGACAGGGCTCCTATAATTCACCCCTCCACTTT. Residues: CASSQPNRQGSYNSPLHF.

This clonotype was detected ten times or more. This sequence joins TRBV9 and TRBJ1-5; maybe TRBD1 (5 bases). Trimming shortened V by 0 bases and J by 3 bases, and 10 bases separated the two germline ends. There are 15 residues in the CDR3. Germline loops: CDR1 SGDLS, CDR2 YYNGEE. As DNA, the CDR3 is TGTGCCAGCAGCGTAGATGAGGGGCTCAATCAGCCCCAGCATTTT. This gives the protein CASSVDEGLNQPQHF.

This clonotype has only a few counts. The chain is built from TRBV7-3 and TRBJ2-5, with a weak D call TRBD2 (5 bases). The CDR3 has 15 residues. Trimming took off 2 bases at V and 4 bases at J, with 14 bases between the two ends. Germline V gene lookup returns CDR1 SGHTA and CDR2 FQGTGA. The DNA of the CDR3 is TGTGCCAGCAGCTTATGGACCGGGGTCTCAGAGACCCAGTACTTC. Amino acids: CASSLWTGVSETQYF.

The table lists this clonotype with many counts. In DNA form, the CDR3 reads TGTGCCAGCAGCACAACCCATCATAAAGACGGTTATAGCAATCAGCCCCAGCATTTT. Residues: CASSTTHHKDGYSNQPQHF. The gene calls are TRBV21-1 and TRBJ1-5. TRBV21-1 is reported as a pseudogene. The CDR3 is 19 amino acids.

The chain recombines TRBV19 with TRBJ2-1; 10 bases are shared with TRBD2. CDR1 LNHDA and CDR2 SQIVND come from the germline V gene (reference sequence). Germline trimming cut 3 bases from V and 6 bases from J; bases unmatched to any gene: 14. The CDR3 consists of 18 residues. The CDR3 bases are TGTGCCAGTAGTATCCCTTCAACTAGCGGGGCCGCTCTCAATGAGCAGTTCTTC. It yields the protein CASSIPSTSGAALNEQFF.

The chain joins TRBV14 to TRBJ1-4; D uncertain. The CDR3 totals 13 residues. Per the germline V gene, CDR1 is SGHDN and CDR2 is FVKESK. V was pared by 0 bases and J by 7 bases, with 6 bases between. The CDR3 sequence is CASSQERVEKLFF. The DNA for the CDR3 is TGTGCCAGCAGCCAAGAGAGGGTTGAAAAACTGTTTTTT.

This clonotype was seen many times. The V call is TRBV12-3 or TRBV12-4, the J call TRBJ1-5, with 8 bases that match TRBD1. V gave up 0 bases and J gave up 4 bases; unmatched junction bases: 2. CDR3 length equals 15 residues. The CDR3 loop is CASSLADRENQPQHF. Written as DNA, the CDR3 is TGTGCCAGCAGTTTAGCGGACAGGGAAAATCAGCCCCAGCATTTT.